These 25 T cell receptor beta chains were sequenced from one sample in a study of T cell clonality in common variable immunodeficiency. Clones were sequenced by immunoSEQ multiplex PCR, and TCRdb holds only the in-frame ones, with some missing. The sample is made up of about 50,000 clones, none counted only once. Sequencing used peripheral blood mononuclear cells. These receptors all come from a person aged 18 to 70 in good health.

In this sample, this clone turned up many times. The read ends 3 residues shy of where the CDR3 ends; the end is completed using the germline J gene. This rearrangement joins TRBV5-1 to TRBJ2-1; 7 bases match TRBD2. The CDR3 sequence is 17 residues long. With 3 bases clipped from V and 0 bases from J, the junction kept 9 bases outside the gene matches. Germline V gene lookup returns CDR1 SGHRS and CDR2 YFSETQ. CDR3 loop: CASSSGSGDPSYNEQFF. The part of the CDR3 DNA that was read is TGCGCCAGCAGCTCTGGGAGCGGGGACCCCTCCTACAATGAG. Looking up the rest from reference TRBV5-1 and TRBJ2-1 gives the full variable domain: KAGVTQTPRYLIKTRGQQVTLSCSPISGHRSVSWYQQTPGQGLQFLFEYFSETQRNKGNFPGRFSGRQFSNSRSEMNVSTLELGDSALYLCASSSGSGDPSYNEQFFGPGTRLTVL.

This clone occurred many times. The CDR3 end falls 3 residues outside the read, so it is completed with the germline J gene. The genes are TRBV9 and TRBJ1-2; D is uncertain. This CDR3 contains 18 residues. Germline V gives CDR1 SGDLS, CDR2 YYNGEE. CDR3 sequence: CASSASPAISGTYNDYTF. The sequenced CDR3 bases are TGTGCCAGCAGCGCCTCTCCTGCGATCAGCGGCACATACAATGAC.

This clone occurred many times. Read coverage stops 3 residues before the CDR3 terminus; the germline J gene supplies the remainder. This chain links TRBV7-3 with TRBJ1-2; tentative D call: TRBD1 (5 bases). The CDR3 length is 15 residues. Trimming removed 3 bases at V and 7 bases at J, with 18 bases between. Germline CDR1 is SGHTA and CDR2 is FQGTGA. The chain's CDR3 is CASSFLGGAVAGYTF. The part of the CDR3 DNA that was read is TGTGCCAGCAGCTTTCTGGGCGGGGCTGTGGCTGGC.

This clone was counted between two and nine times. The junction and the germline gene differ at one end; a read error may be behind it. The CDR3 end lies 3 residues beyond the end of the read and is filled in from the germline J gene. V usage is TRBV7-7 and J usage is TRBJ2-2; D uncertain. This CDR3 is 13 amino acids long. Germline V gene lookup returns CDR1 SSHAT and CDR2 FNYEAQ (reference sequence). The covered CDR3 bases are TGTGCTAGCAGCCCCACAAGGACCGGGGAG. It specifies CASSPTRTGE. The entire CDR3 protein reads CASSPTRTGELFF.

This clone has a count of ten or more. The CDR3 extends 3 residues past the end of the read, so its final part is completed from the germline J gene. The rearrangement links TRBV19 to TRBJ1-2, with D maybe TRBD1 (5 bases). The CDR3 runs 17 residues. Germline CDR1 is LNHDA and CDR2 is SQIVND (reference sequence). V was pared by 6 bases and J by 0 bases, with 20 bases between. This chain's CDR3 is CASRLLTGASTNYGYTF. CDR3 DNA, as far as it was read: TGTGCCAGTAGGCTCCTAACTGGGGCCTCTACTAACTATGGC.

This clone was detected ten times or more. CDR3 DNA (partial): TGTGCCAGCTCACCTCATCAAGGCCAAGAGACC. Protein sequence: CASSPHQGQET. The entire CDR3 sequence reads CASSPHQGQETQYF. This rearrangement joins TRBV18 to TRBJ2-5, with D hard to call. The CDR3 end is not reached by the read, which stops 3 residues before it; the germline J gene fills it in. Germline V gene sequence: CDR1 KGHSH, CDR2 LQKENI. CDR3 length equals 14 residues. With 3 bases removed from V and 1 base from J, the gap between germline ends came to 9 bases.

The sample holds many counts of this clone. The missing CDR3 end, 3 residues past where the read stops, is filled in from the germline J gene. The V call is TRBV30, the J call TRBJ2-1; 10 bases map to TRBD2. CDR3 size: 13 residues. The trim removed 8 bases at V and 7 bases at J, leaving 8 bases unmatched. Germline assignment: CDR1 GTSNPN and CDR2 SVGIG (reference sequence). The CDR3 sequence is CALLAGDSNEQFF. CDR3 DNA (partial): TGTGCCCTGCTAGCGGGAGATTCGAATGAG.

This clone was counted at least ten times. Read sequence stops 3 residues before the CDR3 end, and the germline J gene provides the missing end. V is TRBV4-1 and J is TRBJ2-7; D is unclear. The V gene lost 4 bases and the J gene lost 2 bases, with 12 bases spanning the gap. The CDR3 is 14 residues long. Germline CDR1 reads MGHRA; CDR2 reads YSYEKL. Partial CDR3 DNA: TGCGCCAGCAGCCGGGCTGGCGCAACCTACGAG. It translates to CASSRAGATYE. The whole CDR3 region reads CASSRAGATYEQYF.

This clone was counted at least ten times. The CDR3 end is not reached by the read, which stops 3 residues before it; the germline J gene fills it in. The rearrangement uses TRBV12-3 or TRBV12-4 and TRBJ2-2; TRBD1 might be the D (7 bases). There are 14 residues in the CDR3. The V and J ends lost 5 bases and 6 bases respectively, with 13 bases between them. The sequenced part of the CDR3 DNA is TGTGCCAGCAGTCGACAGGGCGGGGCCGGGGAG. Translation: CASSRQGGAGE. Given in full, the CDR3 is CASSRQGGAGELFF.

The sample holds many counts of this clone. The read finishes 3 residues shy of the CDR3 end, and the germline J gene is used to complete it. This sequence joins TRBV20-1 and TRBJ2-3, with TRBD2 identical over 11 bases. CDR3 length: 15 residues. The V gene end was trimmed by 5 bases and the J gene end by 2 bases; junction bases not matched to a gene: 6. Germline CDR1 DFQATT, CDR2 SNEGSKA (reference sequence). The CDR3 spells CSAPPTSGITDTQYF. CDR3 bases read: TGCAGTGCTCCTCCGACTAGCGGGATCACAGATACG.

Ten or more counts support this clone. The CDR3 end is not reached by the read, which stops 3 residues before it; the germline J gene fills it in. This chain links TRBV28 with TRBJ1-5; 7 bases align to TRBD1. The CDR3 runs to 17 residues. Germline trimming cut 3 bases from V and 4 bases from J; bases unmatched to any gene: 12. Germline values: CDR1 MDHEN, CDR2 SYDVKM. The DNA read from the CDR3 is TGTGCCAGCAGTTTTACAGGGGTGTTGGTCCTTAATCAGCCC. Translated, it gives CASSFTGVLVLNQP. The full-length CDR3 reads as CASSFTGVLVLNQPQHF. The whole variable domain, filled in from reference TRBV28 and TRBJ1-5, reads DVKVTQSSRYLVKRTGEKVFLECVQDMDHENMFWYRQDPGLGLRLIYFSYDVKMKEKGDIPEGYSVSREKKERFSLILESASTNQTSMYLCASSFTGVLVLNQPQHFGDGTRLSIL.

This clone was counted many times. The CDR3 end lies 3 residues beyond the end of the read and is filled in from the germline J gene. The chain couples TRBV19 to TRBJ2-1; tentatively, D is TRBD1 (6 bases). Per germline, CDR1 LNHDA and CDR2 SQIVND (reference sequence). This CDR3 has 17 residues. V lost 1 base, J lost 2 bases, and 15 bases lay in between. The CDR3 reads CASSIGAQGSPYNEQFF. The sequenced part of the CDR3 DNA is TGTGCCAGTAGTATAGGTGCACAGGGTTCTCCCTACAATGAG.

This clone was observed many times. The read falls 3 residues short of the CDR3 end, and the missing part is taken from the germline J gene. The V gene is TRBV11-2, the J gene TRBJ2-7; possibly TRBD1 for D (5 bases). This CDR3 has 15 amino acids. Trimming took 5 bases from V and 0 from J, leaving 14 bases between them. CDR1 and CDR2 from the germline V gene are SGHAT and FQNNGV. Incomplete CDR3 DNA: TGTGCCAGCAGCGATGGAATAGGGGCCTCCTACGAG. The encoded protein is CASSDGIGASYE. In full, the CDR3 is CASSDGIGASYEQYF.

The table lists this clone with many counts. The read falls 3 residues short of the CDR3 end, and the missing part is taken from the germline J gene. The rearrangement joins TRBV30 to TRBJ1-1; D is undetermined. The CDR3 is made up of 12 amino acids. V lost 8 bases, J lost 2 bases, and 12 bases lay in between. Germline values: CDR1 GTSNPN, CDR2 SVGIG (reference sequence). The part of the CDR3 DNA that was read is TGTGCCCTGAGACTCCGAAACACTGAA. Amino acids: CALRLRNTE. The full CDR3 protein reads CALRLRNTEAFF.

A note on this clone: Sequencing ends 3 residues short of the CDR3 end; the germline J gene provides the rest. The chain is built from TRBV23-1 and TRBJ2-2; TRBD1 matches 11 bases. TRBV23-1 falls under the ORF class, with uncertain function. The CDR3 is 16 amino acids. The CDR3 bases that were read are TGCGCCAGCAGACTGGGACAGGGGGACTCTAATGAAAAG. This gives the protein CASRLGQGDSNEK. The CDR3 in full is CASRLGQGDSNEKLFF.

As regards this clone: The read comes to an end 3 residues before the CDR3 does, leaving the germline J gene to fill in the end. This chain connects TRBV18 to TRBJ1-2, with TRBD1 identical over 10 bases. Germline loops: CDR1 KGHSH, CDR2 LQKENI. V was pared by 3 bases and J by 4 bases, with 11 bases of the junction left unmatched. The CDR3 loop spans 17 amino acids. CDR3 DNA, as far as it was read: TGTGCCAGCTCACCTAATTCCGAGACAGGGGGCAGCTATGGC. This sequence encodes CASSPNSETGGSYG. The CDR3 in its entirety is CASSPNSETGGSYGYTF.

This clone was seen a few times. The read terminates 3 residues before the CDR3 end, so the remaining end is supplied by the germline J gene. The rearrangement uses TRBV19 and TRBJ1-5; no firm D call. Trimming left V 4 bases short and J 3 bases short, with 10 bases between. CDR3 length equals 14 residues. CDR1 LNHDA and CDR2 SQIVND come from the germline V gene (reference sequence). CDR3 bases read: TGTGCCAGTAGTAAGGTGGTCCCCAATCAGCCC. It codes for CASSKVVPNQP. The whole CDR3 region reads CASSKVVPNQPQHF.

This clone was recorded a few times. The read ends 3 residues before the CDR3 terminus; that terminus is restored from the germline J gene. The chain couples TRBV7-9 to TRBJ1-6, with a possible D match to TRBD1 (5 bases). The CDR3 spans 15 residues. The germline V and J ends were trimmed by 0 bases and 4 bases, with 7 bases remaining between them. The germline V gene has CDR1 SEHNR and CDR2 FQNEAQ (reference sequence). The CDR3: CASSLASGYNSPLHF. CDR3 DNA, as far as it was read: TGTGCCAGCAGCTTAGCATCAGGGTATAATTCACCC. Combining the CDR3 with reference TRBV7-9 and TRBJ1-6 gives the whole variable domain DTGVSQNPRHKITKRGQNVTFRCDPISEHNRLYWYRQTLGQGPEFLTYFQNEAQLEKSRLLSDRFSAERPKGSFSTLEIQRTEQGDSAMYLCASSLASGYNSPLHFGNGTRLTVT.

On this clone itself: The CDR3 end falls 3 residues outside the read, so it is completed with the germline J gene. The chain joins TRBV18 to TRBJ2-4; TRBD1 agrees at 7 bases. CDR1 KGHSH and CDR2 LQKENI come from the germline V gene. This CDR3 has 15 amino acids. CDR3 in amino acids: CASSPPGQSNYGQYF. The DNA read from the CDR3 is TGTGCCAGCTCACCCCCGGGACAGTCTAACTATGGT.

This clone was recorded many times. The CDR3 end lies 3 residues beyond the end of the read and is filled in from the germline J gene. The chain employs TRBV11-2 and TRBJ1-1; D not certain. The length of the CDR3 is 12 residues. V was clipped by 7 bases and J by 4 bases, with 10 bases between them. The germline CDR1 and CDR2 sequences are SGHAT and FQNNGV. The CDR3 spells CASNPGFTEAFF. The sequenced part of the CDR3 DNA is TGTGCCAGCAACCCGGGGTTCACTGAA.

This clone was found many times. The read ends 3 residues before the CDR3 terminus; that terminus is restored from the germline J gene. The chain combines TRBV20-1 with TRBJ2-6; 8 bases map to TRBD1. The CDR3 contains 16 residues. Germline CDR1 and CDR2: DFQATT and SNEGSKA (reference sequence). The ends lost 5 bases at V and 0 bases at J; junction bases unmatched: 6. The chain's CDR3 is CSAGTGISSGANVLTF. CDR3 bases read: TGCAGTGCTGGGACAGGAATTTCCTCTGGGGCCAACGTC.

On this clone itself: The sequenced fragment ends 3 residues before the CDR3 boundary, so the rest is inferred from the germline J gene. The chain recombines TRBV5-3 with TRBJ2-1, with D possibly being TRBD1 (5 bases). TRBV5-3 carries the ORF label, with uncertain function. V lost 4 bases and J 7 bases, leaving 18 bases between the germline ends. The CDR3 runs 15 residues. CDR3 loop: CARSLRVKVLNEQFF. The sequenced part of the CDR3 DNA is TGTGCCAGAAGCCTCAGGGTTAAGGTCTTGAATGAG.

The table lists this clone with many counts. The read stops 3 residues short of the end of the CDR3; the missing end is completed from the germline J gene. The chain uses TRBV7-3 and TRBJ2-3, with 11 bases that match TRBD2. The CDR3 has 15 amino acids. Trimming removed 3 bases from V and 5 bases from J; junction bases left unmatched: 4. Germline lookup yields CDR1 SGHTA and CDR2 FQGTGA. The DNA read from the CDR3 is TGTGCCAGCAGCTTTAGCGGGGGGGATGGAGATACG. It encodes CASSFSGGDGDT. The CDR3 as a whole reads CASSFSGGDGDTQYF.

This clone showed up many times. The read terminates 3 residues before the CDR3 end, so the remaining end is supplied by the germline J gene. This sequence joins TRBV29-1 and TRBJ1-1; maybe TRBD1 (5 bases). The CDR3 loop spans 13 amino acids. The V gene's germline CDR1 is SQVTM and CDR2 ANQGSEA. Partial CDR3 DNA: TGCAGCGTTGGGATTTGGGGGGAACGGCAA. Translating gives CSVGIWGERQ. The entire CDR3 protein is CSVGIWGERQAFF.

This clone occurred a few times. The sequenced fragment ends 3 residues before the CDR3 boundary, so the rest is inferred from the germline J gene. The rearrangement links TRBV18 to TRBJ1-5; D gene uncertain. Trimming left V 6 bases short and J 1 base short, with 10 bases between. Germline assignment: CDR1 KGHSH and CDR2 LQKENI. The CDR3 extends over 14 amino acids. CDR3 DNA, as far as it was read: TGTGCCAGCTCTCTTCAGTCCAGCAATCAGCCC. As protein: CASSLQSSNQP. In full, the CDR3 is CASSLQSSNQPQHF.